The T cell receptor (beta chain) described here comes from a study of synovial regulatory T cells in juvenile arthritis. The protocol was immunoSEQ multiplex PCR, while the TCRdb copy is restricted to in-frame clones and leaves out a portion. The repertoire shows 7,500 to 10,000 clones; the top ten hold about 0.33%. This CDR3 region has 17 residues. No DNA was logged. CDR1 and CDR2 from the germline V gene are ENHRY and SYGVKD. The source is a donor aged 2-30 years with juvenile idiopathic arthritis. Source material: Treg cells from blood. Subset described: remaining (HLA-DR-negative) circulating blood Treg cells. The chain recombines TRBV10-3 with TRBJ1-1; TCRdb's D call of TRBD1 is untestable without DNA. CDR3 amino acids: CAISESTWSGLNTEAFF.